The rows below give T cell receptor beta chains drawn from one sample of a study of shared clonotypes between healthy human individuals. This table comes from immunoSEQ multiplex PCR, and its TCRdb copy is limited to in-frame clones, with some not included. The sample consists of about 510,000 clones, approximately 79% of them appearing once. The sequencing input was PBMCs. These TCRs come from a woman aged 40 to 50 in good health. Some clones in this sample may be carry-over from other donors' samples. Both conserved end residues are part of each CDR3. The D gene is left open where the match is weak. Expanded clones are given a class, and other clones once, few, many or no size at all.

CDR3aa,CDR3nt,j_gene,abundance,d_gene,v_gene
CASRPGGSGTGELFF,TGTGCCAGCAGGCCAGGGGGGAGCGGGACCGGGGAGCTGTTTTTT,TRBJ2-2,NA,NA,TRBV5-4
CASSSRSGFGQPQHF,TGTGCCAGCAGCTCCAGGTCGGGGTTTGGTCAGCCCCAGCATTTT,TRBJ1-5,once,NA,TRBV7-3
CATSRGTSGTPREQYF,TGTGCCACCAGCAGAGGGACTAGCGGGACCCCAAGGGAGCAGTACTTC,TRBJ2-7,NA,TRBD2,TRBV15
CASSFLGLDTQYF,TGTGCCAGCAGCTTTTTGGGGTTAGATACGCAGTATTTT,TRBJ2-3,NA,NA,TRBV7-2
CSVARGQETQYF,TGCAGCGTTGCCCGGGGCCAAGAGACCCAGTACTTC,TRBJ2-5,NA,NA,TRBV29-1
CASSFPTLTGELFF,TGTGCCAGCAGCTTTCCGACCTTGACCGGGGAGCTGTTTTTT,TRBJ2-2,NA,NA,TRBV7-2
CASSNRGQGVSYEQYF,TGTGCCAGCAGTAACCGGGGACAGGGGGTTTCCTACGAGCAGTACTTC,TRBJ2-7,NA,TRBD1,TRBV6-6
CASSTSTGGLAGSKTGELFF,TGTGCCAGCAGCACGAGCACGGGGGGACTAGCGGGATCAAAAACCGGGGAGCTGTTTTTT,TRBJ2-2,NA,TRBD2,TRBV9
CASSFLAGGRFVEQYF,TGTGCCAGCAGTTTTTTAGCGGGAGGGCGCTTTGTCGAGCAGTACTTC,TRBJ2-7,NA,TRBD2,TRBV28
CASSRDSSTDTQYF,TGTGCCAGCAGCCGGGACTCCAGCACAGATACGCAGTATTTT,TRBJ2-3,NA,NA,TRBV13
CASVLSGRFNEQYF,TGTGCCAGCGTACTGAGCGGGAGGTTTAACGAGCAGTACTTC,TRBJ2-7,few,TRBD2,TRBV7-9
CASGRTRRRLDTQYF,TGTGCCAGCGGACGAACCCGGAGAAGGCTGGATACGCAGTATTTT,TRBJ2-3,NA,NA,TRBV27